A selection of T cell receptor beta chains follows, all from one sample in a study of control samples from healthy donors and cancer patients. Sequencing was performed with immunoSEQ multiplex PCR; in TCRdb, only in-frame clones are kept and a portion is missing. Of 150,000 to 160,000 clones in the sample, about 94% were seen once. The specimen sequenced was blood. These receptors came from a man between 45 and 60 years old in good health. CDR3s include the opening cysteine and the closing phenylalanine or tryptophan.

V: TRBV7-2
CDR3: CASSTRQLQETQYF

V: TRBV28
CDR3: CASSSLNQPQHF

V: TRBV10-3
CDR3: CAISEGTAPYGYTF

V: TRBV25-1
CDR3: CATVSPYQETQYF

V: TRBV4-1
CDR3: CASSPRAGNTEAFF

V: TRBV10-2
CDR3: CASSESDRGYGNTIYF

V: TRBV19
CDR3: CASSRRDLNTEAFF

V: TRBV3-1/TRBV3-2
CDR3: CASSQGAAEQYF

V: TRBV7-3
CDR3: CASRPSGGNSPLHF

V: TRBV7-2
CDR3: CASSLEVAETYEQYF

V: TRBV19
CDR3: CASSKWEISGNTIYF

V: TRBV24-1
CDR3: CATQSAPGYGANVLTF

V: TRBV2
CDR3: CASSQRQGDTYEQYF

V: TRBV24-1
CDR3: CATGRTGTLYNEQFF

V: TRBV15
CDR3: CATSRVSGRAMDNEQFF

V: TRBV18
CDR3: CASSPGTGVEGSPLHF

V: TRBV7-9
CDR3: CASSNQRGVYNSPLHF

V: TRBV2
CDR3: CASSYSSNTGELFF

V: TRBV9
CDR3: CASSVSAGAYYEQYF

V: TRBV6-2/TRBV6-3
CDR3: CASSQGTTNEKLFF

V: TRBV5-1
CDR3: CASSAGGQQETQYF

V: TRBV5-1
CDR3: CASSLGGGRGEKLFF

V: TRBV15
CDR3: CATSREKQISSGNTIYF

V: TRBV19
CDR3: CASSIADSSPLHF

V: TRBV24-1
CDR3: CATSLGTSGRALGEQFF

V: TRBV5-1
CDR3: CASSQGQVRAEQYF

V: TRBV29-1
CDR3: CSAQKATGGLNIQYF

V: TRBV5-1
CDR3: CASSLGIVAGGPGETQYF